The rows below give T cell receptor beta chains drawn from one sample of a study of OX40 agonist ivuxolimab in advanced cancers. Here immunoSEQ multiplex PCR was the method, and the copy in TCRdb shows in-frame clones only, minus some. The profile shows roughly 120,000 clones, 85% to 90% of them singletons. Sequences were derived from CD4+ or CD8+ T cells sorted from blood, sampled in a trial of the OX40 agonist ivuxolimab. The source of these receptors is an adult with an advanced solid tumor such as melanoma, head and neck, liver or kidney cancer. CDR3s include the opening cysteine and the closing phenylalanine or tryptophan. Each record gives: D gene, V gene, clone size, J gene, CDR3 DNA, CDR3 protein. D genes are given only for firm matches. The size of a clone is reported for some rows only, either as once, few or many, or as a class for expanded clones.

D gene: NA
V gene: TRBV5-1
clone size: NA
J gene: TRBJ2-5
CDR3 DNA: TGCGCCAGCAGCTCCGGAAGCTCGAGACAAGAGACCCAGTACTTC
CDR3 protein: CASSSGSSRQETQYF

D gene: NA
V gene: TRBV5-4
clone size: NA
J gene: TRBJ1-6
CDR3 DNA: TGTGCCAGCAGAGATTCACCCCTCCACTTT
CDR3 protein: CASRDSPLHF

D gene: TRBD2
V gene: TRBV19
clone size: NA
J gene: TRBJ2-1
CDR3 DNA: TGTGCCAGTACCCCCCCTAGCGGGGCCGATAATGAGCAGTTCTTC
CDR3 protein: CASTPPSGADNEQFF

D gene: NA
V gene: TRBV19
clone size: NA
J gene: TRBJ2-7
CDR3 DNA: TGTGCCAGTAGTATTTACTCTGGGCAACCCCGCGAGCAGTACTTC
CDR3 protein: CASSIYSGQPREQYF

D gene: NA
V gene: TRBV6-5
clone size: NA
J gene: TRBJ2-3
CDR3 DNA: TGTGCCAGCAGTTATAGGGGGGGCGGCACAGATACGCAGTATTTT
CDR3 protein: CASSYRGGGTDTQYF

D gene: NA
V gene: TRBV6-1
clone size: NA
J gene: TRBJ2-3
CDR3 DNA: TGTGCCAGCACTCTGGCCTGGCCAGATACGCAGTATTTT
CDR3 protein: CASTLAWPDTQYF

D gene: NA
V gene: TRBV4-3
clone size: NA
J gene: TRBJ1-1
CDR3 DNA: TGCGCCAGCAGCCAAGAGGCAGGGGCTCGCACTGAAGCTTTCTTT
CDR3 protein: CASSQEAGARTEAFF

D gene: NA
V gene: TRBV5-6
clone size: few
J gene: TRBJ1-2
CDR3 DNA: TGTGCCAGCAGCTTGCATGGAGGGGGGTGGTATGGCTACACCTTC
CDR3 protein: CASSLHGGGWYGYTF

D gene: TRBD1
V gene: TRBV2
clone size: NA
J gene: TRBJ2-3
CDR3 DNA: TGTGCCGTCCAGGGGGCCACAGATACGCAGTATTTT
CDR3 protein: CAVQGATDTQYF

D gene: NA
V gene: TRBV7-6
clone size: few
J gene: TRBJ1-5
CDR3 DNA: TGTGCCGTCCCGGGGCCCCAGCATTTT
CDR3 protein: CAVPGPQHF

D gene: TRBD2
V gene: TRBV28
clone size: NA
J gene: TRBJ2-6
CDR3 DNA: TGTGCCACCCACGGGAGGGACGGAGGATTATCTGGGGCCAACGTCCTGACTTTC
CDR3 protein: CATHGRDGGLSGANVLTF

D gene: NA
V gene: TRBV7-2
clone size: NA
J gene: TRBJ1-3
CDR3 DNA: TGTGCCAGCAGCTTTGGGGGTTCGGGAAACACCATATATTTT
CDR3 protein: CASSFGGSGNTIYF

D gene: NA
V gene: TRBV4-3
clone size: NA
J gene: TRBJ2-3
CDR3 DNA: TGCGCCAGCAGCCAAGCCGGGACCGCTTCGGGTACGCAGTATTTT
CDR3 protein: CASSQAGTASGTQYF

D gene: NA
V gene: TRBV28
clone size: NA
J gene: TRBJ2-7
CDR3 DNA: TGTGCCAGCAGTTGGCCAGCCTCGGCCGAGCAGTACTTC
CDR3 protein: CASSWPASAEQYF

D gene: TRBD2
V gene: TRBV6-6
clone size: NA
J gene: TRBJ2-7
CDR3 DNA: TGTGCCAGCAGTCTTCTACCGGGGGGGCCCTACGAGCAGTACTTC
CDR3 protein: CASSLLPGGPYEQYF

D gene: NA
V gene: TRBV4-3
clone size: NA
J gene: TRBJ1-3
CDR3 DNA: TGCGCCAGCAGCCTAGGAGGGAGCTCTGGAAACACCATATATTTT
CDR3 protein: CASSLGGSSGNTIYF

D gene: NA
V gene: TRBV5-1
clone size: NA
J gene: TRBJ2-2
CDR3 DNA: TGCGCCAGCAGCCGCGACGCGAACACCGGGGAGCTGTTTTTT
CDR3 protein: CASSRDANTGELFF

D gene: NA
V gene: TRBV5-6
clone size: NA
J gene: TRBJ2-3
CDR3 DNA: TGTGCCAGCAGTACCGGACAGCCAGGGGATACGCAGTATTTT
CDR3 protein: CASSTGQPGDTQYF

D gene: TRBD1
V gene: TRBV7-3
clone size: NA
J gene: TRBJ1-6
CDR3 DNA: TGTGCCAGTCAAGGACAGGGAATCGCTTCACCCCTCCACTTT
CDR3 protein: CASQGQGIASPLHF

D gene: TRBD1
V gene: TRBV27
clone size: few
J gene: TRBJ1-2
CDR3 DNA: TGTGCCAGCAGTAGGGTCCAGGGGGGGAACTATGGCTACACCTTC
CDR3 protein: CASSRVQGGNYGYTF

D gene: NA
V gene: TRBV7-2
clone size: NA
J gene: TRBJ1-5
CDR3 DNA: TGTGCCAGCAGCGCCCACAATCAGCCCCAGCATTTT
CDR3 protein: CASSAHNQPQHF

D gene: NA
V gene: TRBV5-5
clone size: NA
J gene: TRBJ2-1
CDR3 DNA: TGTGCCAGCAGCTTTTCCTTGCTCGAAACGTACAATGAGCAGTTCTTC
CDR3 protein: CASSFSLLETYNEQFF

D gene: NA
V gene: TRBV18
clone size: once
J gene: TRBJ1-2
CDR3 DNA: TGTGCCAGCTCAGGGACCACGCGGGATGGCTACACCTTC
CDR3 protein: CASSGTTRDGYTF

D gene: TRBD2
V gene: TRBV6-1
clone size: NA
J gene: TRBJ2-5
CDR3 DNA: TGTGCCAGCAGTGAAACAACTAGCGGGGGGGCCGCACAAGAGACCCAGTACTTC
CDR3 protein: CASSETTSGGAAQETQYF

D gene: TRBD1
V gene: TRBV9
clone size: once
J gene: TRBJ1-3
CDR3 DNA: TGTGCCAGCAGCGCCGGGACAGGGATCTCTGGAAACACCATATATTTT
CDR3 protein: CASSAGTGISGNTIYF

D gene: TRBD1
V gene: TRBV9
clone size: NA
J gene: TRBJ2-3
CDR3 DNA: TGTGCCAGCAGCCCTACCGATTCAGGGGGTCCCCTTTTT
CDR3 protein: CASSPTDSGGPLF

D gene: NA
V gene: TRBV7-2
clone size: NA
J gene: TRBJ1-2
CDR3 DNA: TGTGCCAGCCGAGCACCGGGGACTCTAAACTATGGCTACACCTTC
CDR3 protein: CASRAPGTLNYGYTF

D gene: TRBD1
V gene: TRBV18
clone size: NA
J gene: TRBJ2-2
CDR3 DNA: TGTGCCAGCTCACTGGGACAGGGAGTCGGCGGGGAGCTGTTTTTT
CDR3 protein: CASSLGQGVGGELFF

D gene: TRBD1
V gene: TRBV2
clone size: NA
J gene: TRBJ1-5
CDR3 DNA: TGTGCCAGCCGTCCCGGGACAGCTTATCAGCCCCAGCATTTT
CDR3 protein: CASRPGTAYQPQHF

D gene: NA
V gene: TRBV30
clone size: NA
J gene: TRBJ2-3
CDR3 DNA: TGTGCCTGGGCAGGGAGAGCTTGGGGAGACACAGATACGCAGTATTTT
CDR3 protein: CAWAGRAWGDTDTQYF

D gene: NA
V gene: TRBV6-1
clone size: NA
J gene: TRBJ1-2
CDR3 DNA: TGTGCCAGCAGTGAACCAGGGATTAACTATGGCTACACCTTC
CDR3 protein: CASSEPGINYGYTF

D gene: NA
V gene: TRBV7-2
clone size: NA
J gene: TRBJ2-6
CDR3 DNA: TGTGCCAGCAGCTCGGGTGGTGGGGCCAACGTCCTGACTTTC
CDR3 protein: CASSSGGGANVLTF

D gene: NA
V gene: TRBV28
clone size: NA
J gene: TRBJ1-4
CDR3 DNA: TGTGCCAGCACCATGGGAACTTCGACTAATGAAAAACTGTTTTTT
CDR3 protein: CASTMGTSTNEKLFF

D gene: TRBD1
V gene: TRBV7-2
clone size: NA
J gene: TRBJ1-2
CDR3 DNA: TGTGCCAGCCTCCAGACAGGGAGGGTGGATGGCTACACCTTC
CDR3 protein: CASLQTGRVDGYTF

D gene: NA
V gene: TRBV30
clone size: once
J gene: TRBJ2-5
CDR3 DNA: TGTGCCTGGGGGCAGGGCGTAGAGACCCAGTACTTC
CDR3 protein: CAWGQGVETQYF

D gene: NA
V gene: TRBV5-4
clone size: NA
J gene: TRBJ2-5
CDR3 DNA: TGTGCCAGCAGCAGCACAGGGGGGGGTGAGACCCAGTACTTC
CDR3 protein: CASSSTGGGETQYF

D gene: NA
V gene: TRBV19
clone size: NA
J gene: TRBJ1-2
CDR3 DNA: TGTGCCAGTAGTTCAATGGACAGCCACGAGGCTAACTATGGCTACACCTTC
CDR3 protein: CASSSMDSHEANYGYTF

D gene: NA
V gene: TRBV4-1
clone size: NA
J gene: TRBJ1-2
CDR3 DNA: TGCGCCAGCAGCCAAGAAGAAGTTGGGCGGAGATCTTTCTATGGCTACACCTTC
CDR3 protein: CASSQEEVGRRSFYGYTF